This T cell receptor beta chain was sequenced during a study of shared clonotypes between healthy human individuals. In the study overall: The composition of the donors was a couple of women and a few men aged 18 to 49. The study's findings and limits: In a few donors, around 4.5% of naive CD4 clonotypes appeared in common. A reduction in generation probabilities was seen for non-shared clonotypes relative to those shared by all four donors. Sequencing depth was predicted to influence how clonotypes are shared among donors.

Naive CD8 cells lacked CD45RO and underwent positive selection for CCR7, leaving out terminally differentiated effector memory CD45RA+ cells. The CDR3 consists of 16 residues. With 4 bases clipped from V and 1 base from J, the junction kept 8 bases outside the gene matches. Germline values: CDR1 SGHRS, CDR2 YFSETQ. Comment on this clone: Its specificity is unknown.

Profiled with immunoSEQ multiplex PCR; TCRdb holds only in-frame clones, not every one. The data show around 2.1 million clones, with just over 90% seen just once and around 1.7% held by the top ten. The sequencing sample was made of naive CD8+ T cells from PBMCs. This TCR derives from a young man in good health. Some clones in this sample may be carry-over from other donors' samples. This chain links TRBV5-1 with TRBJ1-3, with TRBD1 matching 7 bases. The CDR3 bases are TGCGCCAGCAGCCTGACTCAGACAGGGTCTGGAAACACCATATATTTT. It codes for CASSLTQTGSGNTIYF.